The source of this T cell receptor beta chain is a study of OX40 agonist ivuxolimab in advanced cancers. Germline CDR1 SGHNT, CDR2 YYREEE (reference sequence). This CDR3 has 16 amino acids. The V segment lost 0 bases and the J segment 2 bases; nucleotides outside the gene matches: 5. TCRdb keeps only in-frame clones here, not all; method: immunoSEQ multiplex PCR. In the table there are tens of thousands of clones, roughly 82% of which are singletons. Sequencing used CD4+ or CD8+ T cells sorted from blood, obtained in a trial of the OX40 agonist ivuxolimab. The chain combines TRBV5-4 with TRBJ2-4; 7 nucleotides agree with TRBD2. The sequence came from an adult with an advanced solid tumor such as melanoma, head and neck, liver or kidney cancer. The CDR3 DNA is TGTGCCAGCAGCTTGGGGCGGCGGGAGTCCAAAAACATTCAGTACTTC. It specifies CASSLGRRESKNIQYF.